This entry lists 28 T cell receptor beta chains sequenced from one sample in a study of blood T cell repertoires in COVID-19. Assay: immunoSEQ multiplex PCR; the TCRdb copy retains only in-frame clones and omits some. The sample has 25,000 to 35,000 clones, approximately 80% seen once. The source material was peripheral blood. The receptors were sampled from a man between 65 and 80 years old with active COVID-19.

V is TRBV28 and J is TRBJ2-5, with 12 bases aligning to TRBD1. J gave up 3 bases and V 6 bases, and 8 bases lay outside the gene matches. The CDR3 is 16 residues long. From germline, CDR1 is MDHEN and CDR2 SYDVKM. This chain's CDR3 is CASSPGGTGGEETQYF. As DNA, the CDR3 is TGTGCCAGCAGCCCCGGGGGGACAGGGGGCGAAGAGACCCAGTACTTC.

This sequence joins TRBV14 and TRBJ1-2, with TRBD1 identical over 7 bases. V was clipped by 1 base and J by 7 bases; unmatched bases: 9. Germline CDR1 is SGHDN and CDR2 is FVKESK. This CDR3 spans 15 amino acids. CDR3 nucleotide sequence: TGTGCCAGCAGCCAAGCAACAGGGGTAAATCGTGGCTACACCTTC. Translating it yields CASSQATGVNRGYTF.

This CDR3 is CASGTEFNYGYTF. The CDR3 bases are TGTGCCAGCGGGACAGAGTTTAACTATGGCTACACCTTC. The V and J genes are TRBV18 and TRBJ1-2, with 7 nucleotides matching TRBD1. Germline V gene lookup returns CDR1 KGHSH and CDR2 LQKENI. The CDR3 runs to 13 residues. V shed 8 bases and J 1 base; nucleotides not matched to a gene: 4.

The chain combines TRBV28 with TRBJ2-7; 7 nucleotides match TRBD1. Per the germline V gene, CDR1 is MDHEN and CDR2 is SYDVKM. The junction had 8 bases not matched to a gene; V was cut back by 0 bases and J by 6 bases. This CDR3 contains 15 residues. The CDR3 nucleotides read TGTGCCAGCAGTTTATGGGGGACAGCTGTAAGCGAGCAGTACTTC. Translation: CASSLWGTAVSEQYF.

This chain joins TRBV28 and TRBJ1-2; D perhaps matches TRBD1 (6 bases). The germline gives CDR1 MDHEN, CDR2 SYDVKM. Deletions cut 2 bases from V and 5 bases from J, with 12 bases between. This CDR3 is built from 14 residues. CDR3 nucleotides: TGTGCCAGCAGTTTAACGACAGGATGGTATGGCTACACCTTC. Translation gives CASSLTTGWYGYTF.

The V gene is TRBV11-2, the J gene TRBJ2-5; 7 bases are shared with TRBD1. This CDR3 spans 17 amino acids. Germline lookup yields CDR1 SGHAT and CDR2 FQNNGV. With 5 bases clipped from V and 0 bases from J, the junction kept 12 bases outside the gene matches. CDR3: CASSPRTGRANQETQYF. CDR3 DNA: TGTGCCAGCAGCCCCCGGACAGGCCGAGCAAACCAAGAGACCCAGTACTTC.

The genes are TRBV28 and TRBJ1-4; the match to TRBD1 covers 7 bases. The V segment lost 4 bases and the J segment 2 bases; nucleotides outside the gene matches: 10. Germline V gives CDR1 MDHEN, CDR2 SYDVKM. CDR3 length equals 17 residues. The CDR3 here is CASSSTGKGTTNEKLFF. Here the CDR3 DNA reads TGTGCCAGCAGTTCGACAGGGAAGGGAACGACTAATGAAAAACTGTTTTTT. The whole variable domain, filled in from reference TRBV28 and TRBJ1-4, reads DVKVTQSSRYLVKRTGEKVFLECVQDMDHENMFWYRQDPGLGLRLIYFSYDVKMKEKGDIPEGYSVSREKKERFSLILESASTNQTSMYLCASSSTGKGTTNEKLFFGSGTQLSVL.

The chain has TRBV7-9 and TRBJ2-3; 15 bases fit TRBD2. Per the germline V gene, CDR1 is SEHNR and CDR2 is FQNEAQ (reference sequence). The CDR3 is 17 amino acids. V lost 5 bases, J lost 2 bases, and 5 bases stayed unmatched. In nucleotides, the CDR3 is TGTGCCAGCAGCCGAGGGACTAGCGGGAGGTACACAGATACGCAGTATTTT. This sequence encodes CASSRGTSGRYTDTQYF.

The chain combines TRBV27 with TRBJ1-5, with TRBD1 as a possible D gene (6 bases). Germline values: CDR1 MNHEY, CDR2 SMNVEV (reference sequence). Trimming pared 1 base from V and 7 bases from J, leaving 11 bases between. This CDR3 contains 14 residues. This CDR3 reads CASSLFRGAQPQHF. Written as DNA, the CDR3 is TGTGCCAGCAGTTTATTCCGGGGGGCGCAGCCCCAGCATTTT.

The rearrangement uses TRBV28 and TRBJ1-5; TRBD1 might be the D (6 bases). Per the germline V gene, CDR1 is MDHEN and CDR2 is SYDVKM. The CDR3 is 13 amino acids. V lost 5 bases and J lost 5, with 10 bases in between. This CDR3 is CASSAGADQPQHF. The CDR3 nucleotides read TGTGCCAGCAGTGCAGGGGCCGATCAGCCCCAGCATTTT. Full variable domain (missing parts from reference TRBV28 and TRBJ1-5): DVKVTQSSRYLVKRTGEKVFLECVQDMDHENMFWYRQDPGLGLRLIYFSYDVKMKEKGDIPEGYSVSREKKERFSLILESASTNQTSMYLCASSAGADQPQHFGDGTRLSIL.

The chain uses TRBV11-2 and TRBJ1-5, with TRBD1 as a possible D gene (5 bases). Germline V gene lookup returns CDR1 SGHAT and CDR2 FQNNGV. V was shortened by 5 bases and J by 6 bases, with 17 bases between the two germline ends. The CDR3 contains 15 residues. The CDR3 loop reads CASSPGAGEGQPQHF. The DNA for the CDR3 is TGTGCCAGCAGCCCTGGGGCAGGAGAAGGTCAGCCCCAGCATTTT.

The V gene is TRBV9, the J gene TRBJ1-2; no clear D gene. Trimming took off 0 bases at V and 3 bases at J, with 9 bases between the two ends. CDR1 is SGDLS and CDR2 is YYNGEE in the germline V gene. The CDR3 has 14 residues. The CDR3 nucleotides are TGTGCCAGCAGCGTAGGGGGAGGCTACTATGGCTACACCTTC. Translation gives CASSVGGGYYGYTF.

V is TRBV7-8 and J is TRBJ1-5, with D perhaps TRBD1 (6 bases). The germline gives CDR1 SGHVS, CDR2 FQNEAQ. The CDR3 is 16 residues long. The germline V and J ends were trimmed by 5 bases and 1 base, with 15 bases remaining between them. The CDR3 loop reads CASSLGTIASNQPQHF. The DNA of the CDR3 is TGTGCCAGCAGCCTTGGGACAATCGCGAGCAATCAGCCCCAGCATTTT. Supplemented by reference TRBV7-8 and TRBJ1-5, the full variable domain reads GAGVSQSPRYKVAKRGQDVALRCDPISGHVSLFWYQQALGQGPEFLTYFQNEAQLDKSGLPSDRFFAERPEGSVSTLKIQRTQQEDSAVYLCASSLGTIASNQPQHFGDGTRLSIL.

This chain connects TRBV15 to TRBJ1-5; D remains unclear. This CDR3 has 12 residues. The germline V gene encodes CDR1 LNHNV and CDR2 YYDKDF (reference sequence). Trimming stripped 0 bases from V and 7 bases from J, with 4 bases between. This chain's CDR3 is CATSRDIQPQHF. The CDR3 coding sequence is TGTGCCACCAGCAGAGATATACAGCCCCAGCATTTT. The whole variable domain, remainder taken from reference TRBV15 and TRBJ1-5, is DAMVIQNPRYQVTQFGKPVTLSCSQTLNHNVMYWYQQKSSQAPKLLFHYYDKDFNNEADTPDNFQSRRPNTSFCFLDIRSPGLGDTAMYLCATSRDIQPQHFGDGTRLSIL.

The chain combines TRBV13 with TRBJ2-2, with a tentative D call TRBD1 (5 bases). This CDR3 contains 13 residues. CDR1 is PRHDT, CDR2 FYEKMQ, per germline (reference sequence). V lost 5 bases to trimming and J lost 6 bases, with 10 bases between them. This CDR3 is CASSVRGAGELFF. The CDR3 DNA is TGTGCCAGCAGCGTAAGGGGTGCCGGGGAGCTGTTTTTT.

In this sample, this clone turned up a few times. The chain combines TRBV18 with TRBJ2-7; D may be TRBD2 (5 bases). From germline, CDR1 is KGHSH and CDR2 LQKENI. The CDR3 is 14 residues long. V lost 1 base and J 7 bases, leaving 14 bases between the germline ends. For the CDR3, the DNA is TGTGCCAGCTCACCACAGACGGCCGGGGTGGAGCAGTACTTC. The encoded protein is CASSPQTAGVEQYF.

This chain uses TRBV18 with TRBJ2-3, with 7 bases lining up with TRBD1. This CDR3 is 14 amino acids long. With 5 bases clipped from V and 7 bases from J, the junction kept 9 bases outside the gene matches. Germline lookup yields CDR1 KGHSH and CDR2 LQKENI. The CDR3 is CASSFGDSRNTQYF. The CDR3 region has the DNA TGTGCCAGCTCATTCGGGGACAGCAGGAATACGCAGTATTTT.

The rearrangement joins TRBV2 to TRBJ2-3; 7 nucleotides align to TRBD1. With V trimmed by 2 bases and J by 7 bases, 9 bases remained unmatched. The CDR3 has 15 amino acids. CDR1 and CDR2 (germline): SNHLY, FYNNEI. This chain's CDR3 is CASSESQGTVNTQYF. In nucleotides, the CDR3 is TGTGCCAGCAGTGAATCGCAGGGGACAGTAAATACGCAGTATTTT.

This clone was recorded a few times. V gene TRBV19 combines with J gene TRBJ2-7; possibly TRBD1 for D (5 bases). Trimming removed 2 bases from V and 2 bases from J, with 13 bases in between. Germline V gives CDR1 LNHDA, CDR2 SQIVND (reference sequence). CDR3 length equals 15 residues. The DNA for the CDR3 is TGTGCCAGTAGTATACATAGGGGCCCAGCCTACGAGCAGTACTTC. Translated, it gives CASSIHRGPAYEQYF.

The chain's CDR3 is CASSKTGASRLWGYTF. The DNA for the CDR3 is TGTGCCAGCAGTAAGACAGGGGCCTCCCGGTTGTGGGGCTACACCTTC. The V gene is TRBV28, the J gene TRBJ1-2, with TRBD1 matching over 8 bases. With V trimmed by 5 bases and J by 8 bases, 16 bases remained unmatched. Per the germline V gene, CDR1 is MDHEN and CDR2 is SYDVKM. The CDR3 consists of 16 residues.

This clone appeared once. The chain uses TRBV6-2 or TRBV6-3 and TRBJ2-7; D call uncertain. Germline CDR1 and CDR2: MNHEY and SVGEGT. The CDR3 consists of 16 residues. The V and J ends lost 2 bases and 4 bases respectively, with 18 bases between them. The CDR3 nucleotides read TGTGCCAGCAGTTACAGCTCGACATCGGCGAATTACGAGCAGTACTTC. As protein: CASSYSSTSANYEQYF.

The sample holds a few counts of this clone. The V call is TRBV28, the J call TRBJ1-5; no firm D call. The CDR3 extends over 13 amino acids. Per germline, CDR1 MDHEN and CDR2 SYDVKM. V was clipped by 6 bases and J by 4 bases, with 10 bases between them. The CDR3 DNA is TGTGCCAGCAGAGGGTCGGGGAATCAGCCCCAGCATTTT. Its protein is CASRGSGNQPQHF. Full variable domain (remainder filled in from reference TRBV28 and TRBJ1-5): DVKVTQSSRYLVKRTGEKVFLECVQDMDHENMFWYRQDPGLGLRLIYFSYDVKMKEKGDIPEGYSVSREKKERFSLILESASTNQTSMYLCASRGSGNQPQHFGDGTRLSIL.

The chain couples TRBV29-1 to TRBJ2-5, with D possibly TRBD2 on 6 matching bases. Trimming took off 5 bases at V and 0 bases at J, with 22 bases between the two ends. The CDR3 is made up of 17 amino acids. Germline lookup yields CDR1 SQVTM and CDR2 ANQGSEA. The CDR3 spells CSVSDGIGLQYQETQYF. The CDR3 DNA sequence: TGCAGCGTTTCAGATGGTATCGGACTACAGTACCAAGAGACCCAGTACTTC. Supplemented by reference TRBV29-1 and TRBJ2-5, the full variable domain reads SAVISQKPSRDICQRGTSLTIQCQVDSQVTMMFWYRQQPGQSLTLIATANQGSEATYESGFVIDKFPISRPNLTFSTLTVSNMSPEDSSIYLCSVSDGIGLQYQETQYFGPGTRLLVL.

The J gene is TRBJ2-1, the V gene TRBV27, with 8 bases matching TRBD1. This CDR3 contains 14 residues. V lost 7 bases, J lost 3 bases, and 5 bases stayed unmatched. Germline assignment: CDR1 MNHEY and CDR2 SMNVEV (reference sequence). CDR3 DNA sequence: TGTGCCAGCATAGGACAGGGTCTCTACAATGAGCAGTTCTTC. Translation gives CASIGQGLYNEQFF.

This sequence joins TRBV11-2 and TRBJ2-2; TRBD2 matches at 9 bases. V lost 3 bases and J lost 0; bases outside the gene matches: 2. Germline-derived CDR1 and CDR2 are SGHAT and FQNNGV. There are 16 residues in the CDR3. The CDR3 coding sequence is TGTGCCAGCAGCTTGCTAGCGGGAACGAACACCGGGGAGCTGTTTTTT. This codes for CASSLLAGTNTGELFF.

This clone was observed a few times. The CDR3 is CASSLWDTSLNTGELFF. In DNA, the CDR3 is TGTGCCAGCAGCTTATGGGACACCTCACTTAACACCGGGGAGCTGTTTTTT. The J gene is TRBJ2-2, the V gene TRBV5-4; possible D gene TRBD1, 6 bases. The CDR3 is made up of 17 amino acids. The germline V and J ends were trimmed by 2 bases and 2 bases, with 16 bases remaining between them. Germline CDR1 is SGHNT and CDR2 is YYREEE (reference sequence). The variable domain in full, completed from reference TRBV5-4 and TRBJ2-2, reads ETGVTQSPTHLIKTRGQQVTLRCSSQSGHNTVSWYQQALGQGPQFIFQYYREEENGRGNFPPRFSGLQFPNYSSELNVNALELDDSALYLCASSLWDTSLNTGELFFGEGSRLTVL.

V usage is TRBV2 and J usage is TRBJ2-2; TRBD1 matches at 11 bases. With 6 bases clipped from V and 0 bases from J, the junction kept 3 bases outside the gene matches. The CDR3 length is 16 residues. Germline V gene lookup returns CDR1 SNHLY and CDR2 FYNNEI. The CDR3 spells CASSGQGASNTGELFF. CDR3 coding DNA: TGTGCCAGCAGCGGACAGGGGGCATCGAACACCGGGGAGCTGTTTTTT.

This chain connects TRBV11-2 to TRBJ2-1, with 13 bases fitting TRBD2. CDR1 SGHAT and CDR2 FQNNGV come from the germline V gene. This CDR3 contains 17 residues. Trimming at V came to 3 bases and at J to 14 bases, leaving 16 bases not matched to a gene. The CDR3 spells CASSFTLAGGFRAVEFF. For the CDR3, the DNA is TGTGCCAGCAGCTTTACACTAGCGGGGGGGTTTAGGGCTGTGGAGTTCTTC. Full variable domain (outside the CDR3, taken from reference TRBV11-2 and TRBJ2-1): EAGVAQSPRYKIIEKRQSVAFWCNPISGHATLYWYQQILGQGPKLLIQFQNNGVVDDSQLPKDRFSAERLKGVDSTLKIQPAKLEDSAVYLCASSFTLAGGFRAVEFFGPGTRLTVL.